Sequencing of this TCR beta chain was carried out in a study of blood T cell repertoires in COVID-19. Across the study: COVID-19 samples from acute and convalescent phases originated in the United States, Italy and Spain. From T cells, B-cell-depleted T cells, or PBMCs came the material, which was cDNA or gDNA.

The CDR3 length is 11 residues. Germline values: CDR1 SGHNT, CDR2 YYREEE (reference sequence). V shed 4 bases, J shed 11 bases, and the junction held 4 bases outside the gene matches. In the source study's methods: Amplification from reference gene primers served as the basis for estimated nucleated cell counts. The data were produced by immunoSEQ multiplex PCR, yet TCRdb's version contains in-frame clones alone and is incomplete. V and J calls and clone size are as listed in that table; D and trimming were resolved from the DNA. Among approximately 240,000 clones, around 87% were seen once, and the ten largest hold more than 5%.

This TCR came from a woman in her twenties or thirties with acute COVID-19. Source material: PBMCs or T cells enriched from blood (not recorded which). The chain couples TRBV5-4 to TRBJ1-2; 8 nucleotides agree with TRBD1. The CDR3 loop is CASSHTGGYTF. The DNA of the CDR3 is TGTGCCAGCAGCCACACAGGGGGGTACACCTTC.